Presented here are 32 T cell receptor beta chains from one specimen sequenced in a study of T cell responses to AZD1222 COVID-19 vaccine. Assay: immunoSEQ multiplex PCR; the TCRdb copy retains only in-frame clones and omits some. The repertoire has approximately 150,000 clones, 91% of them found once; the top ten carry about 4.2%. The sequences come from peripheral blood, collected on day 0 of AZD1222 vaccination. All receptors come from an adult in good health.

This clone was seen only a few times. This sample includes further DNA sequences coding for the same CDR3. V usage is TRBV6-5 and J usage is TRBJ2-1; D gene unclear. V was clipped by 2 bases and J by 6 bases, with 5 bases between them. Per germline, CDR1 MNHEY and CDR2 SVGAGI. The CDR3 spans 12 residues. Written as DNA, the CDR3 is TGTGCCAGCAGTTACGGCGGCAATGAGCAGTTCTTC. This translates into CASSYGGNEQFF.

The chain couples TRBV21-1 to TRBJ2-1; the table's D call, TRBD2, was not checked against the DNA. TRBV21-1 is labeled a pseudogene. The CDR3 covers 17 residues. Written as DNA, the CDR3 is TGTGCCAGCAGCAAACCTAGCGGGAGAACCCCCTACAATGAGCAGTTCTTC. Protein product: CASSKPSGRTPYNEQFF.

V gene TRBV6-5 combines with J gene TRBJ2-7, with 13 bases that match TRBD2. Germline loops: CDR1 MNHEY, CDR2 SVGAGI. The CDR3 has 15 residues. Trimming at V came to 5 bases and at J to 5 bases, leaving 6 bases not matched to a gene. As DNA, the CDR3 is TGTGCCAGCAGTAATGGACTAGCGGGAGACCACGAGCAGTACTTC. Amino acid sequence: CASSNGLAGDHEQYF.

This clone is a singleton in its sample. This chain connects TRBV11-1 to TRBJ2-3; the match to TRBD2 covers 9 bases. V lost 2 bases and J lost 4; bases outside the gene matches: 4. Germline values: CDR1 SGHAT, CDR2 FQDESV (reference sequence). CDR3 length equals 15 residues. The CDR3 is CASSLSGRPPDTQYF. The CDR3 DNA reads TGTGCCAGCAGCTTAAGCGGGAGGCCCCCAGATACGCAGTATTTT.

J is TRBJ2-3 and V is TRBV9; 9 positions agree with TRBD2. This CDR3 is 16 amino acids long. The trim removed 2 bases at V and 0 bases at J, leaving 4 bases unmatched. CDR1 is SGDLS and CDR2 is YYNGEE in the germline V gene. For the CDR3, the DNA is TGTGCCAGCAGCGTCGGGACTAGCCCTAGCACAGATACGCAGTATTTT. Amino acids: CASSVGTSPSTDTQYF.

CDR3 sequence reads: CAWSAHRTDRGDSPLHF. In DNA form, the CDR3 reads TGTGCCTGGAGTGCCCACCGGACAGATCGGGGGGATTCACCCCTCCACTTT. The genes are TRBV30 and TRBJ1-6, with TRBD1 as a possible D gene (6 bases). CDR1 is GTSNPN and CDR2 is SVGIG in the germline V gene (reference sequence). Trimming stripped 1 base from V and 8 bases from J, with 21 bases between. The CDR3 length is 17 residues.

The V gene is TRBV24-1, the J gene TRBJ2-1, with 8 bases identical to TRBD2. Germline V gene sequence: CDR1 KGHDR, CDR2 SFDVKD. The length of the CDR3 is 13 residues. Unmatched junction bases numbered 3, after V lost 0 bases and J lost 12 bases. In DNA form, the CDR3 reads TGTGCCACCAGTGATTTGAACCGGGAGGGGCAGTTCTTC. It specifies CATSDLNREGQFF.

The V and J genes are TRBV6-2 or TRBV6-3 and TRBJ2-6; possibly TRBD1 or TRBD2 for D (5 bases each). CDR3 length: 16 amino acids. The germline CDR1 and CDR2 sequences are MNHEY and SVGEGT. V lost 6 bases and J 5 bases, leaving 17 bases between the germline ends. CDR3 in DNA: TGTGCCAGCAGCGAACCACGGGGCAGCTGGGCCAACGTCCTGACTTTC. Its translation is CASSEPRGSWANVLTF.

The J gene is TRBJ1-5, the V gene TRBV2; unclear D gene. Trimming removed 6 bases from V and 0 bases from J, with 9 bases in between. The germline V gene encodes CDR1 SNHLY and CDR2 FYNNEI. This CDR3 contains 14 residues. DNA for the CDR3: TGTGCCAGCAGGGTAGAGGGTAGCAATCAGCCCCAGCATTTT. This codes for CASRVEGSNQPQHF.

This sequence joins TRBV28 and TRBJ2-1, with D tentatively TRBD1 or TRBD2 (5 bases each). The CDR3 loop spans 15 amino acids. V shed 3 bases and J shed 10 bases, with 19 bases lying between them. Looked up from germline, CDR1 is MDHEN and CDR2 is SYDVKM. The CDR3 reads CASSLVGGGVGEQFF. CDR3 bases: TGTGCCAGCAGTTTGGTTGGGGGTGGGGTTGGCGAGCAGTTCTTC.

The chain uses TRBV5-5 and TRBJ1-2; weak D call: TRBD1 (6 bases). There are 14 residues in the CDR3. V was pared by 3 bases and J by 4 bases, with 13 bases between. Germline CDR1 reads SGHKS; CDR2 reads YYEKEE (reference sequence). The CDR3 is CASSSGQVFYGYTF. For the CDR3, the DNA is TGTGCCAGCAGCTCGGGACAAGTCTTCTATGGCTACACCTTC.

The chain links TRBV7-2 to TRBJ1-1; no clear D. Trimming shortened V by 3 bases and J by 11 bases, and 10 bases separated the two germline ends. The CDR3 sequence is 11 residues long. Per germline, CDR1 SGHTA and CDR2 FQGNSA. The DNA of the CDR3 is TGTGCCAGCAGCTTCAGCCGTGTGGCTTTCTTT. Amino acid sequence: CASSFSRVAFF. The variable domain in full, with the rest retrieved from reference TRBV7-2 and TRBJ1-1, is GAGVSQSPSNKVTEKGKDVELRCDPISGHTALYWYRQSLGQGLEFLIYFQGNSAPDKSGLPSDRFSAERTGGSVSTLTIQRTQQEDSAVYLCASSFSRVAFFGQGTRLTVV.

The chain carries TRBV4-2 and TRBJ2-1; either TRBD1 or TRBD2 may fit D (5 bases each). Germline V lookup: CDR1 LGHNA, CDR2 YNFKEQ. The CDR3 totals 16 residues. Between the trimmed V and J ends, which lost 4 bases and 4 bases, there was a span of 17 bases. This CDR3 reads CASSRGVGERYNEQFF. In DNA, the CDR3 is TGTGCCAGCAGCCGAGGGGTGGGGGAGCGGTACAATGAGCAGTTCTTC.

J is TRBJ2-7 and V is TRBV10-3, with D tentatively TRBD2 (5 bases). The CDR3 extends over 16 amino acids. The germline gives CDR1 ENHRY, CDR2 SYGVKD. V was shortened by 0 bases and J by 3 bases, with 15 bases between the two germline ends. The DNA for the CDR3 is TGTGCCATCAGTGAGTCCGGGGAGAAACTTAACTACGAGCAGTACTTC. Translated: CAISESGEKLNYEQYF.

The sample holds one count of this clone. The chain recombines TRBV5-4 with TRBJ2-1; 7 positions agree with TRBD2. The CDR3 extends over 16 amino acids. The ends lost 0 bases at V and 1 base at J; junction bases unmatched: 4. Germline V gene lookup returns CDR1 SGHNT and CDR2 YYREEE (reference sequence). The CDR3 region has the DNA TGTGCCAGCAGCTTGGCCACAGCGGGGTCCTACAATGAGCAGTTCTTC. This translates into CASSLATAGSYNEQFF. Combining the CDR3 with reference TRBV5-4 and TRBJ2-1 gives the whole variable domain ETGVTQSPTHLIKTRGQQVTLRCSSQSGHNTVSWYQQALGQGPQFIFQYYREEENGRGNFPPRFSGLQFPNYSSELNVNALELDDSALYLCASSLATAGSYNEQFFGPGTRLTVL.

The rearrangement links TRBV28 to TRBJ2-7; D is undetermined. There are 10 residues in the CDR3. The V end lost 3 bases, the J end lost 7 bases, and 4 bases lay between the germline ends. Germline V lookup: CDR1 MDHEN, CDR2 SYDVKM. CDR3 residues: CASSFREQYF. CDR3 in DNA: TGTGCCAGCAGTTTTCGGGAGCAGTACTTC.

The rearrangement uses TRBV9 and TRBJ2-1, with 12 bases aligning to TRBD1. This CDR3 has 16 residues. Germline CDR1 and CDR2: SGDLS and YYNGEE. V trimming: 0 bases; J trimming: 9 bases; junction bases outside the gene matches: 7. For the CDR3, the DNA is TGTGCCAGCAGCGTAGAAATGGGACAGGGGGCGGGTGAGCAGTTCTTC. Protein sequence: CASSVEMGQGAGEQFF.

V and J are TRBV27 and TRBJ1-6, with D perhaps matching TRBD1 (5 bases). V shed 1 base and J shed 2 bases, with 6 bases lying between them. Germline V gene lookup returns CDR1 MNHEY and CDR2 SMNVEV (reference sequence). CDR3 length equals 15 residues. The CDR3 region has the DNA TGTGCCAGCAGTTTATGGGGGACCTATAATTCACCCCTCCACTTT. Residues: CASSLWGTYNSPLHF.

This chain uses TRBV24-1 with TRBJ2-2; D could derive from TRBD1 or TRBD2 (5 bases each). Germline loops: CDR1 KGHDR, CDR2 SFDVKD. This CDR3 is 16 amino acids long. V dropped 4 bases and J dropped 4 bases, with 15 bases sitting between them. This chain's CDR3 is CATSDPGRLGTGELFF. The CDR3 bases are TGTGCCACCAGTGACCCGGGGCGCCTGGGCACCGGGGAGCTGTTTTTT.

This rearrangement joins TRBV9 to TRBJ2-7; 7 bases map to TRBD1. Germline V lookup: CDR1 SGDLS, CDR2 YYNGEE. V was pared by 3 bases and J by 0 bases, with 3 bases of the junction left unmatched. This CDR3 contains 14 residues. In DNA, the CDR3 is TGTGCCAGCAGCGAGGGGGCAAGCTCCTACGAGCAGTACTTC. Translation: CASSEGASSYEQYF.

The rearrangement joins TRBV28 to TRBJ2-1; D is possibly TRBD1 (7 bases). This CDR3 has 16 amino acids. Trimming removed 6 bases from V and 0 bases from J, with 15 bases in between. Looked up from germline, CDR1 is MDHEN and CDR2 is SYDVKM. CDR3 bases: TGTGCCAGCAGCCCCGGAGGGACAGACTCCTACAATGAGCAGTTCTTC. This codes for CASSPGGTDSYNEQFF.

The CDR3 is CAISEAGFSYEQYF. CDR3 nucleotides: TGTGCCATCAGTGAGGCGGGATTCTCCTACGAGCAGTACTTC. The chain has TRBV10-3 and TRBJ2-7; D might be TRBD2 (6 bases). Germline lookup yields CDR1 ENHRY and CDR2 SYGVKD. The ends were cut back, 2 bases at V and 0 bases at J, with 8 bases in the middle. The CDR3 sequence is 14 residues long.

This clone occurred a few times. This rearrangement joins TRBV3-1 (or the pseudogene TRBV3-2) to TRBJ1-1; the D is unclear. V was clipped by 3 bases and J by 10 bases, with 9 bases between them. The CDR3 has 11 residues. Per germline, CDR1 LGHDT and CDR2 YNNKEL (reference sequence). The CDR3: CASSQGVGAFF. CDR3 DNA: TGTGCCAGCAGCCAGGGAGTGGGAGCTTTCTTT.

This clone was seen a single time. The chain employs TRBV7-9 and TRBJ2-5; 8 bases align to TRBD2. CDR1 and CDR2 (germline): SEHNR, FQNEAQ (reference sequence). CDR3 length: 15 residues. Losses at the gene ends were 2 bases for V and 5 bases for J; bases not matched to a gene: 7. CDR3 nucleotides: TGTGCCAGCAGCTTATGGGCTAGCGGGTTGGAGACCCAGTACTTC. Its protein product is CASSLWASGLETQYF.

This clone is a singleton in its sample. The gene calls are TRBV4-2 and TRBJ1-3; the D gene is possibly TRBD1 (5 bases). The germline V and J ends were trimmed by 1 base and 4 bases, with 8 bases remaining between them. There are 14 residues in the CDR3. Germline V lookup: CDR1 LGHNA, CDR2 YNFKEQ. CDR3 region: CASSQVGGGNTIYF. DNA of the CDR3: TGTGCCAGCAGCCAAGTTGGGGGAGGAAACACCATATATTTT.

The gene calls are TRBV19 and TRBJ2-1; 8 nucleotides align to TRBD2. CDR3 length: 13 residues. J was trimmed by 7 bases and V by 8 bases; bases with no gene match: 7. From germline, CDR1 is LNHDA and CDR2 SQIVND (reference sequence). The chain's CDR3 is CASSGGRRNEQFF. The CDR3 DNA reads as TGTGCCAGTTCCGGCGGGAGGAGGAATGAGCAGTTCTTC.

V is TRBV18 and J is TRBJ2-7, with D possibly called TRBD1 or TRBD2 (5 bases each). Trimming pared 4 bases from V and 5 bases from J, leaving 18 bases between. The CDR3 has 15 amino acids. From germline, CDR1 is KGHSH and CDR2 LQKENI. The CDR3 DNA reads TGTGCCAGCTCACGGTCAGCCACGGGGCGTCACGAGCAGTACTTC. It specifies CASSRSATGRHEQYF.

The V and J genes are TRBV28 and TRBJ1-2; 10 nucleotides agree with TRBD1. In germline, CDR1 is MDHEN, CDR2 SYDVKM. V was pared by 4 bases and J by 7 bases, with 12 bases of the junction left unmatched. This CDR3 spans 16 amino acids. CDR3 sequence reads: CASSSTGGASFFGYTF. In DNA, the CDR3 is TGTGCCAGCAGTTCGACAGGGGGCGCGTCGTTTTTTGGCTACACCTTC.

J is TRBJ2-1 and V is TRBV11-3; a weak D match, TRBD1 (6 bases). The CDR3 is 16 residues long. V was pared by 5 bases and J by 8 bases, with 22 bases between. CDR1 and CDR2 from the germline V gene are SGHNT and YENEEA. CDR3: CASSPLLKGTQYEQFF. CDR3 bases: TGTGCCAGCAGCCCCCTCTTGAAAGGGACACAATATGAGCAGTTCTTC.

This clone has a single count. The CDR3: CASSLSPGLYEQYF. The CDR3 bases are TGCGCCAGCAGCTTGAGTCCAGGCCTCTACGAGCAGTACTTC. This sequence joins TRBV5-1 and TRBJ2-7; no reliable D call. Between the trimmed V and J ends, which lost 1 base and 3 bases, there was a span of 11 bases. This CDR3 region has 14 residues. Germline loops: CDR1 SGHRS, CDR2 YFSETQ.

This chain's CDR3 is CSVEAPYEQYF. DNA for the CDR3: TGCAGCGTTGAGGCACCCTACGAGCAGTACTTC. The chain recombines TRBV29-1 with TRBJ2-7; the D is unclear. The CDR3 extends over 11 amino acids. CDR1 is SQVTM, CDR2 ANQGSEA, per germline. V was clipped by 3 bases and J by 2 bases, with 5 bases between them.

The CDR3 spells CASSRQGSGYTF. Written as DNA, the CDR3 is TGTGCCAGCAGCCGGCAGGGGTCGGGCTACACCTTC. V is TRBV12-3 or TRBV12-4 and J is TRBJ1-2; D possibly corresponds to TRBD1 (6 bases). With 6 bases removed from V and 8 bases from J, the gap between germline ends came to 13 bases. This CDR3 region has 12 residues.